The 24 T cell receptor beta chains below were found in one sample sequenced in a study of cytomegalovirus exposure and HLA in healthy donors. Use of 60 Vbeta and 13 Jbeta primers characterized the PCR. Using immunoSEQ multiplex PCR, the repertoire was profiled, and TCRdb retains in-frame clones only, with some absent. This table has more than 150,000 clones, roughly 78% appearing once. The material sequenced was PBMCs. All receptors come from a woman between 25 and 40 years old in good health and CMV-seronegative.

This sequence joins TRBV25-1 and TRBJ2-7, with TRBD1 identical over 8 bases. The J segment lost 3 bases and the V segment lost 6 bases, leaving 7 bases of the junction unmatched. This CDR3 has 14 residues. Germline CDR1 MGHDK, CDR2 SYGVNS. The CDR3 DNA is TGTGCCAGCAGCGAGGGGGACAGGCGCTACGAGCAGTACTTC. Its protein is CASSEGDRRYEQYF.

The V call is TRBV5-1, the J call TRBJ2-2; 10 bases fit TRBD2. The CDR3 length is 18 residues. The V and J ends lost 0 bases and 5 bases, in that order; junction bases with no gene match: 10. Germline CDR1 and CDR2: SGHRS and YFSETQ. This CDR3 is CASSLAASGGSRTGELFF. Here the CDR3 DNA reads TGCGCCAGCAGCTTGGCCGCTAGCGGGGGATCAAGAACCGGGGAGCTGTTTTTT.

The chain has TRBV30 and TRBJ2-3; TRBD2 aligns across 8 bases. This CDR3 has 15 residues. Germline CDR1 and CDR2: GTSNPN and SVGIG (reference sequence). The trim removed 0 bases at V and 2 bases at J, leaving 4 bases unmatched. The CDR3 protein is CAWSVTSGLTDTQYF. The CDR3 bases are TGTGCCTGGAGTGTAACTAGCGGCCTCACAGATACGCAGTATTTT.

V gene TRBV19 combines with J gene TRBJ1-2, with D perhaps matching TRBD1 (6 bases). The ends were cut back, 7 bases at V and 6 bases at J, with 15 bases in the middle. Germline lookup yields CDR1 LNHDA and CDR2 SQIVND (reference sequence). This CDR3 has 13 amino acids. The DNA for the CDR3 is TGTGCCAGTACATTGGGACATAGGGATGGCTACACCTTC. Protein product: CASTLGHRDGYTF.

Turning to this clone: The junction differs from germline at one of its ends, possibly a read error. The chain combines TRBV2 with TRBJ2-3; 9 nucleotides agree with TRBD2. The CDR3 runs to 11 residues. The germline CDR1 and CDR2 sequences are SNHLY and FYNNEI. CDR3 in DNA: TGTGCCAGCAGTCGACTAGCGGCACCGTTCTGG. It codes for CASSRLAAPFW.

V and J are TRBV30 and TRBJ1-5, with TRBD1 as a possible D gene (5 bases). This CDR3 is 16 amino acids long. Germline assignment: CDR1 GTSNPN and CDR2 SVGIG (reference sequence). V lost 0 bases and J lost 1, with 13 bases in between. The CDR3 protein is CAWSVLRGGSNQPQHF. The DNA of the CDR3 is TGTGCCTGGAGTGTACTCCGCGGGGGGAGCAATCAGCCCCAGCATTTT.

A note on this clone: At one of its ends the junction is not consistent with the germline gene, which may arise from a read error. The CDR3 sequence is CASSLGQVTDTQYF. The CDR3 region has the DNA TGCGCCAGCAGTTTGGGGCAGGTCACAGATACGCAGTATTTT. The chain combines TRBV5-1 with TRBJ2-3; TRBD1 might be the D (5 bases). The CDR3 sequence is 14 residues long. Germline V gene sequence: CDR1 SGHRS, CDR2 YFSETQ. Together with reference TRBV5-1 and TRBJ2-3, the CDR3 gives the full variable domain: KAGVTQTPRYLIKTRGQQVTLSCSPISGHRSVSWYQQTPGQGLQFLFEYFSETQRNKGNFPGRFSGRQFSNSRSEMNVSTLELGDSALYLCASSLGQVTDTQYFGPGTRLTVL.

V gene TRBV12-5 combines with J gene TRBJ1-5, with 12 nucleotides matching TRBD1. V trimming: 6 bases; J trimming: 7 bases; junction bases outside the gene matches: 7. Germline lookup yields CDR1 LGHNT and CDR2 FRNRAP. CDR3 length: 15 residues. CDR3 DNA: TGTGCTAGTGGGACGGGACAGGGGGCCGGACAGCCCCAGCATTTT. Protein: CASGTGQGAGQPQHF.

This clone was detected only once. The CDR3 DNA is TGTGCCAGCAGTCCCGGACTAGCTGGGACGGAGACCCAGTACTTC. Amino acids: CASSPGLAGTETQYF. The genes are TRBV6-6 and TRBJ2-5; 8 nucleotides agree with TRBD2. This CDR3 has 15 residues. V lost 5 bases to trimming and J lost 5 bases; unmatched junction nucleotides: 10. Germline V gives CDR1 MNHNY, CDR2 SVGAGI (reference sequence).

V gene TRBV19 combines with J gene TRBJ1-1; TRBD1 matches at 9 bases. The trim removed 6 bases at V and 1 base at J, leaving 3 bases unmatched. This CDR3 contains 14 residues. CDR1 is LNHDA, CDR2 SQIVND, per germline (reference sequence). CDR3 bases: TGTGCCAGTAGCACGACAGGGGGGAACACTGAAGCTTTCTTT. Protein: CASSTTGGNTEAFF.

This clone occurred a few times. The V gene is TRBV5-1, the J gene TRBJ1-1; D not resolved. With 1 base removed from V and 0 bases from J, the gap between germline ends came to 7 bases. From germline, CDR1 is SGHRS and CDR2 YFSETQ. This CDR3 comprises 14 residues. Written as DNA, the CDR3 is TGCGCCAGCAGCTTGTCTGCAGTGAACACTGAAGCTTTCTTT. Encoded protein: CASSLSAVNTEAFF.

V usage is TRBV4-3 and J usage is TRBJ1-2; tentatively, D is TRBD1 (6 bases). The CDR3 covers 15 residues. Deletions cut 1 base from V and 0 bases from J, with 9 bases between. Germline values: CDR1 LGHNA, CDR2 YSLEER. The CDR3 nucleotides read TGCGCCAGCAGCCAAGTCGGACAGACTAACTATGGCTACACCTTC. It specifies CASSQVGQTNYGYTF.

This rearrangement joins TRBV9 to TRBJ1-5, with TRBD1 matching over 7 bases. CDR3 length: 16 residues. The V segment lost 3 bases and the J segment 0 bases; nucleotides outside the gene matches: 6. Germline V lookup: CDR1 SGDLS, CDR2 YYNGEE. The CDR3 DNA follows: TGTGCCAGCAGCGGGAGACAGGGATATAGCAATCAGCCCCAGCATTTT. This gives the protein CASSGRQGYSNQPQHF.

This clone turned up a few times. The chain couples TRBV5-1 to TRBJ2-6; possibly TRBD2 for D (7 bases). This CDR3 is 19 amino acids long. Trimming shortened V by 1 base and J by 2 bases, and 19 bases separated the two germline ends. Germline CDR1 and CDR2: SGHRS and YFSETQ. The CDR3 coding sequence is TGCGCCAGCAGCTTGTTTCGGGGGGCGAAATTTCCTGGGGCCAACGTCCTGACTTTC. Protein product: CASSLFRGAKFPGANVLTF.

This clone turned up a few times. This sequence joins TRBV30 and TRBJ1-5; maybe TRBD1 (6 bases). CDR1 GTSNPN and CDR2 SVGIG come from the germline V gene (reference sequence). The V end was cut by 3 bases, the J end by 0 bases, with 15 bases between. This CDR3 is 16 amino acids long. The DNA for the CDR3 is TGTGCCTGGAGGGCACCTCAGGGACATAGCAATCAGCCCCAGCATTTT. Its translation is CAWRAPQGHSNQPQHF.

This clone was seen a single time. The rearrangement uses TRBV29-1 and TRBJ2-3, with TRBD2 matching over 8 bases. The CDR3 contains 13 residues. CDR1 SQVTM and CDR2 ANQGSEA come from the germline V gene. The V and J ends lost 4 bases and 4 bases, in that order; junction bases with no gene match: 4. CDR3 nucleotide sequence: TGCAGCGTTGGGACTAGCTCCGCAGATACGCAGTATTTT. This gives the protein CSVGTSSADTQYF.

This rearrangement joins TRBV5-1 to TRBJ1-2; 8 bases line up with TRBD1. Unmatched junction bases numbered 8, after V lost 0 bases and J lost 4 bases. CDR1 and CDR2 (germline): SGHRS, YFSETQ. There are 16 residues in the CDR3. The CDR3 loop reads CASSLASGGQGYGYTF. The CDR3 nucleotides are TGCGCCAGCAGCTTGGCCTCAGGCGGACAGGGCTATGGCTACACCTTC. Combining the CDR3 with reference TRBV5-1 and TRBJ1-2 gives the whole variable domain KAGVTQTPRYLIKTRGQQVTLSCSPISGHRSVSWYQQTPGQGLQFLFEYFSETQRNKGNFPGRFSGRQFSNSRSEMNVSTLELGDSALYLCASSLASGGQGYGYTFGSGTRLTVV.

The chain carries TRBV5-8 and TRBJ1-1; 9 bases line up with TRBD1. The CDR3 has 17 amino acids. J lost 0 bases, V lost 4 bases, and 10 bases had no gene match. Germline V CDR1 and CDR2: SGHTS, YDEGEE. The CDR3 nucleotides read TGTGCCAGCAGCAGAAACAGGGGGCCTAACATGAACACTGAAGCTTTCTTT. Translation: CASSRNRGPNMNTEAFF.

The chain is built from TRBV5-6 and TRBJ2-7; D gene ambiguous. The V end was cut by 7 bases, the J end by 1 base, with 21 bases between. CDR1 and CDR2 (germline): SGHDT, YYEEEE. The CDR3 consists of 16 residues. CDR3 protein: CASQLGIRVGSYEQYF. DNA of the CDR3: TGTGCCAGCCAGCTCGGAATCCGGGTCGGTTCCTACGAGCAGTACTTC.

The genes are TRBV18 and TRBJ2-2, with D perhaps matching TRBD1 (5 bases). The CDR3 length is 16 residues. V lost 2 bases and J 6 bases, leaving 16 bases between the germline ends. Germline loops: CDR1 KGHSH, CDR2 LQKENI. The CDR3 reads CASSPLTPGIAGELFF. The CDR3 nucleotides read TGTGCCAGCTCACCATTAACTCCAGGGATCGCCGGGGAGCTGTTTTTT.

The chain joins TRBV5-4 to TRBJ1-2, with D uncertain. Germline V gene lookup returns CDR1 SGHNT and CDR2 YYREEE (reference sequence). This CDR3 is built from 13 residues. Trimming stripped 0 bases from V and 6 bases from J, with 9 bases between. CDR3 residues: CASSLVPGDGYTF. The CDR3 region has the DNA TGTGCCAGCAGCTTGGTTCCGGGTGATGGCTACACCTTC. Full variable domain (remainder filled in from reference TRBV5-4 and TRBJ1-2): ETGVTQSPTHLIKTRGQQVTLRCSSQSGHNTVSWYQQALGQGPQFIFQYYREEENGRGNFPPRFSGLQFPNYSSELNVNALELDDSALYLCASSLVPGDGYTFGSGTRLTVV.

This chain connects TRBV5-1 to TRBJ2-5, with D possibly TRBD1 on 5 matching bases. The CDR3 spans 14 residues. Per germline, CDR1 SGHRS and CDR2 YFSETQ. V gave up 5 bases and J gave up 3 bases, with 14 bases separating them. The CDR3 is CASRRNVREETQYF. In DNA, the CDR3 is TGCGCCAGCAGGCGTAACGTCAGGGAAGAGACCCAGTACTTC. The full variable domain, with the rest looked up from reference TRBV5-1 and TRBJ2-5, is KAGVTQTPRYLIKTRGQQVTLSCSPISGHRSVSWYQQTPGQGLQFLFEYFSETQRNKGNFPGRFSGRQFSNSRSEMNVSTLELGDSALYLCASRRNVREETQYFGPGTRLLVL.

The chain carries TRBV6-5 and TRBJ1-1; 8 bases align to TRBD1. Germline V gives CDR1 MNHEY, CDR2 SVGAGI. The CDR3 is made up of 14 amino acids. The V and J ends lost 2 bases and 12 bases, in that order; junction bases with no gene match: 11. The CDR3 bases are TGTGCCAGCAGTTACCCAAGCCAGGGGGCGATGCCTTTCTTT. This codes for CASSYPSQGAMPFF.

The V and J genes are TRBV7-3 and TRBJ2-1; 7 bases are a match to TRBD2. Germline V gene sequence: CDR1 SGHTA, CDR2 FQGTGA. This CDR3 is 16 amino acids long. V was clipped by 5 bases and J by 5 bases; unmatched bases: 12. The CDR3 sequence is CASSATGRLANNEQFF. DNA for the CDR3: TGTGCCAGCAGCGCGACGGGGAGACTAGCCAACAATGAGCAGTTCTTC.